The 15 T cell receptor beta chains listed next were all sequenced from one sample in a study of control samples from healthy donors and cancer patients. Some clones are missing from TCRdb's copy, which holds only in-frame ones; the method was immunoSEQ multiplex PCR. The sample has around 180,000 clones; around 88% are singletons. The sequenced sample was blood. Receptors were obtained from a woman aged 25-40 years in good health.

The chain uses TRBV7-8 and TRBJ2-7; TRBD1 agrees at 8 bases. In germline, CDR1 is SGHVS, CDR2 FQNEAQ. The CDR3 has 13 residues. V gave up 5 bases and J gave up 5 bases; unmatched junction bases: 5. CDR3 loop: CASSPDRANEQYF. In DNA, the CDR3 is TGTGCCAGCAGCCCGGACAGGGCCAACGAGCAGTACTTC.

The chain is built from TRBV24-1 and TRBJ1-2, with D perhaps matching TRBD1 (5 bases). Trimming removed 4 bases at V and 4 bases at J, with 12 bases between. This CDR3 contains 14 residues. CDR1 is KGHDR and CDR2 is SFDVKD in the germline V gene. CDR3 DNA sequence: TGTGCCACCAGTGACCAGAGGGGTGCCTATGGCTACACCTTC. Protein sequence: CATSDQRGAYGYTF.

This clone appeared once. Other nucleotide sequences in the sample specify the same CDR3. This chain links TRBV9 with TRBJ2-5; D gene uncertain. Germline values: CDR1 SGDLS, CDR2 YYNGEE. CDR3 size: 14 residues. Trimming shortened V by 0 bases and J by 4 bases, and 10 bases separated the two germline ends. DNA for the CDR3: TGTGCCAGCAGCGTAGGATCAGGCCTAGAGACCCAGTACTTC. This gives the protein CASSVGSGLETQYF.

V is TRBV7-2 and J is TRBJ2-1; the D gene could be TRBD1 or TRBD2 (5 bases each). The V gene lost 1 base and the J gene lost 6 bases, with 10 bases spanning the gap. Per germline, CDR1 SGHTA and CDR2 FQGNSA. This CDR3 has 14 residues. This chain's CDR3 is CASSLERGSNEQFF. CDR3 in DNA: TGTGCCAGCAGCTTAGAGAGGGGCTCCAATGAGCAGTTCTTC.

This clone appeared a few times. The chain has TRBV28 and TRBJ1-5, with D hard to call. Germline CDR1 is MDHEN and CDR2 is SYDVKM. The CDR3 is 11 amino acids. The V gene lost 4 bases and the J gene lost 7 bases, with 5 bases spanning the gap. CDR3 amino acids: CASSSWQPQHF. DNA for the CDR3: TGTGCCAGCAGTTCCTGGCAGCCCCAGCATTTT.

V gene TRBV7-9 combines with J gene TRBJ2-5; D call uncertain. This CDR3 spans 14 amino acids. Germline V gene lookup returns CDR1 SEHNR and CDR2 FQNEAQ (reference sequence). Trimming removed 4 bases at V and 0 bases at J, with 9 bases between. In DNA form, the CDR3 reads TGTGCCAGCAGCTCTCCGGAGTACCAAGAGACCCAGTACTTC. Amino acids: CASSSPEYQETQYF.

The V gene is TRBV6-5, the J gene TRBJ2-3, with 11 positions matching TRBD2. The germline gives CDR1 MNHEY, CDR2 SVGAGI. The ends lost 6 bases at V and 1 base at J; junction bases unmatched: 3. The CDR3 sequence is 15 residues long. The CDR3 reads CASSLLAGGTDTQYF. DNA of the CDR3: TGTGCCAGCAGCCTACTAGCGGGGGGCACAGATACGCAGTATTTT.

This clone was observed once. The chain is built from TRBV6-5 and TRBJ2-7; D is perhaps TRBD1 (5 bases). There are 15 residues in the CDR3. Trimming removed 2 bases at V and 7 bases at J, with 18 bases between. From germline, CDR1 is MNHEY and CDR2 SVGAGI. CDR3 bases: TGTGCCAGCAGTTACAACCCCCAGGGCCGTCGGGAGCAGTACTTC. Encoded protein: CASSYNPQGRREQYF.

This chain links TRBV7-9 with TRBJ2-5; TRBD1 agrees at 9 bases. With V trimmed by 4 bases and J by 5 bases, 11 bases remained unmatched. Germline V CDR1 and CDR2: SEHNR, FQNEAQ (reference sequence). This CDR3 contains 16 residues. CDR3 sequence reads: CASSSERQGEMETQYF. DNA for the CDR3: TGTGCCAGCAGCTCCGAGAGACAGGGGGAGATGGAGACCCAGTACTTC.

This clone was seen only once. The J gene is TRBJ1-5, the V gene TRBV6-5; D is unresolved. Deletions cut 0 bases from V and 1 base from J, with 10 bases between. In germline, CDR1 is MNHEY, CDR2 SVGAGI. The CDR3 extends over 16 amino acids. CDR3 sequence reads: CASSYSGRQSNQPQHF. The CDR3 DNA reads as TGTGCCAGCAGTTACTCTGGGCGTCAGAGCAATCAGCCCCAGCATTTT.

This clone was counted only a few times. This chain uses TRBV28 with TRBJ2-5, with TRBD2 matching over 7 bases. Per germline, CDR1 MDHEN and CDR2 SYDVKM. J gave up 5 bases and V 5 bases, and 11 bases lay outside the gene matches. This CDR3 contains 15 residues. As DNA, the CDR3 is TGTGCCAGCAGTCGTCATTCGGGGGGATTTGAGACCCAGTACTTC. Translating it yields CASSRHSGGFETQYF.

The rearrangement uses TRBV7-9 and TRBJ1-6; TRBD1 matches at 7 bases. The CDR3 is made up of 14 amino acids. Trimming cost V 5 bases and J 5 bases; bases outside gene matches: 3. Germline values: CDR1 SEHNR, CDR2 FQNEAQ (reference sequence). CDR3 coding DNA: TGTGCCAGCAGCAAGGGACAGAATAATTCACCCCTCCACTTT. It translates to CASSKGQNNSPLHF.

The chain carries TRBV2 and TRBJ2-5; D gene unclear. The V end lost 4 bases, the J end lost 3 bases, and 9 bases lay between the germline ends. The CDR3 length is 13 residues. Germline values: CDR1 SNHLY, CDR2 FYNNEI. CDR3: CASSGNSEETQYF. The CDR3 nucleotides are TGTGCCAGCAGTGGGAACAGCGAAGAGACCCAGTACTTC. Filled out from reference TRBV2 and TRBJ2-5, the complete variable domain reads EPEVTQTPSHQVTQMGQEVILRCVPISNHLYFYWYRQILGQKVEFLVSFYNNEISEKSEIFDDQFSVERPDGSNFTLKIRSTKLEDSAMYFCASSGNSEETQYFGPGTRLLVL.

This chain uses TRBV27 with TRBJ2-5; weak D call: TRBD1 (5 bases). CDR1 and CDR2 (germline): MNHEY, SMNVEV (reference sequence). CDR3 length: 16 amino acids. V dropped 1 base and J dropped 1 base, with 13 bases sitting between them. This chain's CDR3 is CASSLWGAAPQETQYF. The CDR3 nucleotides are TGTGCCAGCAGTTTATGGGGCGCCGCCCCCCAAGAGACCCAGTACTTC.

This chain connects TRBV20-1 to TRBJ2-7; no definite D call. The CDR3 loop spans 10 amino acids. The germline CDR1 and CDR2 sequences are DFQATT and SNEGSKA (reference sequence). V was shortened by 5 bases and J by 4 bases, with 6 bases between the two germline ends. The CDR3 reads CSAERYEQYF. CDR3 DNA sequence: TGCAGTGCTGAACGTTACGAGCAGTACTTC.